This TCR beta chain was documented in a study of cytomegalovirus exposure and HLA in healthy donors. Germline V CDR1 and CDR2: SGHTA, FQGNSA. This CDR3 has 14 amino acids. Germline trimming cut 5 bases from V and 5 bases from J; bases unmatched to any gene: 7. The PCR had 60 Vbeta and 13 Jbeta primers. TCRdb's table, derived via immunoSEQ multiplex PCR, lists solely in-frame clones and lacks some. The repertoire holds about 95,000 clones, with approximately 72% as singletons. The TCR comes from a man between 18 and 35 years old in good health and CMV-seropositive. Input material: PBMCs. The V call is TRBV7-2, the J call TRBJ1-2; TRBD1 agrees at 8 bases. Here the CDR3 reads CASSPMGQAYGYTF. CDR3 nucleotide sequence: TGTGCCAGCAGCCCAATGGGACAGGCATATGGCTACACCTTC.